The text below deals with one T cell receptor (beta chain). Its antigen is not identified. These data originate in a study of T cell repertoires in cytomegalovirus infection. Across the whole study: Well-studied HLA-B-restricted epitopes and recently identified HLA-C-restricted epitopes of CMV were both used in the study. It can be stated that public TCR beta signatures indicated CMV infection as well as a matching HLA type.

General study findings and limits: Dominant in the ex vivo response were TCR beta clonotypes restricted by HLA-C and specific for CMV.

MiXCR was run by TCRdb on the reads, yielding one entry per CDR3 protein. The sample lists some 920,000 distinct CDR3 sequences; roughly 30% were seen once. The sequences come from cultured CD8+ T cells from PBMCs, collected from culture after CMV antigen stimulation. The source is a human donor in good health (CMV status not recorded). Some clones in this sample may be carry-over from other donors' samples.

In DNA, the CDR3 is TGTGCCAGCAGCTTAGGGGCTCTTTCTAACTATGGCTACACCTTC. As protein: CASSLGALSNYGYTF. The rearrangement links TRBV7-6 to TRBJ1-2; D is ambiguous. This CDR3 is built from 15 residues. Trimming removed 1 base at V and 0 bases at J, with 9 bases between. Germline V lookup: CDR1 SGHVS, CDR2 FNYEAQ.